This section outlines one T cell receptor (beta chain) sequence together with its context. Its antigen is still unknown. The V end was cut by 4 bases, the J end by 2 bases, with 21 bases between. The CDR3 is 16 residues long. Germline V gene sequence: CDR1 SQVTM, CDR2 ANQGSEA. Time point given: healthy volunteer bleed at 6 weeks. Blood, whole and unfractionated, served as the source for total RNA extraction. The sample originates from a study of human T cells and chemical hapten exposure. The wider study: TCR yields per sample varied, mainly owing to small pooled library volume differences. Whole-study results and caveats: Following DPC sensitization, TCRs present above 1 in 1000 frequency showed no change.

Within the library, unique molecular identifiers were attached to each individual cDNA molecule. Study processing details: Counts of TCRs in each sample centred on a median of approximately 96,000 and extended from approximately 21,000 to 630,000. MiXCR, run by TCRdb on the RACE reads, gives a single entry per CDR3 protein. The V and J calls follow TCRdb's processing rather than the paper's. Of under 90,000 distinct CDR3 sequences in the sample, around 8.7% are singletons; the top ten hold 1.5%. The sequencing input was whole blood. V gene TRBV29-1 combines with J gene TRBJ2-7; possibly TRBD1 for D (8 bases). The sequence was obtained from a male donor in good health. Some clones in this sample may be carry-over from other donors' samples. This CDR3 reads CSVVYRGGGTPYEQYF. CDR3 nucleotides: TGCAGCGTTGTCTACAGGGGGGGCGGGACCCCCTACGAGCAGTACTTC.